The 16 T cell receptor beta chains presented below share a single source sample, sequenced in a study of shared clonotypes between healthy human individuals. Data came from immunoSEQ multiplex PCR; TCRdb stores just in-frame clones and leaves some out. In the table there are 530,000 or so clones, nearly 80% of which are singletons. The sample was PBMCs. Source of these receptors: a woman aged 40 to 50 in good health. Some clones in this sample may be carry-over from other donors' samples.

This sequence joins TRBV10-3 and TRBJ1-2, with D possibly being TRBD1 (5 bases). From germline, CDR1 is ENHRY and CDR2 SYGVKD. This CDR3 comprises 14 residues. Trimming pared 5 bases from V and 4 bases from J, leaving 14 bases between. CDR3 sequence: CAISPGGSRYGYTF. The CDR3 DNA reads TGTGCCATCAGTCCCGGGGGGTCGCGCTATGGCTACACCTTC.

CDR3: CASRILVGTNTEAFF. The DNA of the CDR3 is TGTGCCAGTAGGATTCTGGTTGGGACGAACACTGAAGCTTTCTTT. V gene TRBV19 combines with J gene TRBJ1-1; D perhaps matches TRBD1 (5 bases). There are 15 residues in the CDR3. CDR1 and CDR2 from the germline V gene are LNHDA and SQIVND (reference sequence). V was shortened by 6 bases and J by 1 base, with 15 bases between the two germline ends.

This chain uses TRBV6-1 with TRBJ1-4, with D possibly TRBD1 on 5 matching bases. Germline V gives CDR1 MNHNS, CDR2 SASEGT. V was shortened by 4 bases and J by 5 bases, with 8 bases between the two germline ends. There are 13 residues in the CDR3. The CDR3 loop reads CASSVWGNEKLFF. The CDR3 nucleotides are TGTGCCAGCAGTGTTTGGGGGAATGAAAAACTGTTTTTT.

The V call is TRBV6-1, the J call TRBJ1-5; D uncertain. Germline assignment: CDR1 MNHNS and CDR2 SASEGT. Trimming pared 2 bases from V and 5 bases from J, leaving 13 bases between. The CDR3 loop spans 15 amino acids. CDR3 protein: CASSESPEAYQPQHF. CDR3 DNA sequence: TGTGCCAGCAGTGAAAGCCCCGAGGCCTATCAGCCCCAGCATTTT.

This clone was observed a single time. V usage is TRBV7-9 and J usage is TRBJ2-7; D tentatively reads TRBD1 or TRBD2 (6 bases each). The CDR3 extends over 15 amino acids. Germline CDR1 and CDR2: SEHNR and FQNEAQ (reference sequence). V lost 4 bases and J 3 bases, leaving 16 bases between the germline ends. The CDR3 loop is CASSSPRGSGYEQYF. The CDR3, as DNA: TGTGCCAGCAGCTCCCCCAGGGGTAGCGGCTACGAGCAGTACTTC. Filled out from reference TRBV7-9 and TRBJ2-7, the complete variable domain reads DTGVSQNPRHKITKRGQNVTFRCDPISEHNRLYWYRQTLGQGPEFLTYFQNEAQLEKSRLLSDRFSAERPKGSFSTLEIQRTEQGDSAMYLCASSSPRGSGYEQYFGPGTRLTVT.

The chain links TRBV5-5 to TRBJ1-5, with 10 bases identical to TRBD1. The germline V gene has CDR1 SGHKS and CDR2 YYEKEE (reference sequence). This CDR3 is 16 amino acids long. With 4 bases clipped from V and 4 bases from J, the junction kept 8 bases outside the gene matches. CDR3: CASSPTGGEMNQPQHF. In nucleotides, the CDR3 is TGTGCCAGCAGCCCGACAGGGGGCGAGATGAATCAGCCCCAGCATTTT.

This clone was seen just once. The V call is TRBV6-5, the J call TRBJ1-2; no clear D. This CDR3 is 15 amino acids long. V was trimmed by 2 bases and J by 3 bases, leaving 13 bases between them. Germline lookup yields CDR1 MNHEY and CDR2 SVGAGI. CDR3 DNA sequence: TGTGCCAGCAGTTACGGTCGGGGAGCCGACTATGGCTACACCTTC. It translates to CASSYGRGADYGYTF.

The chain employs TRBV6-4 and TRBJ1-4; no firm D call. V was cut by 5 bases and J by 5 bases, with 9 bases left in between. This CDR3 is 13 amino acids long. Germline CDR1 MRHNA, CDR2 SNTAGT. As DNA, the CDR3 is TGTGCCAGCAGTCCCCAGGCGAATGAAAAACTGTTTTTT. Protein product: CASSPQANEKLFF.

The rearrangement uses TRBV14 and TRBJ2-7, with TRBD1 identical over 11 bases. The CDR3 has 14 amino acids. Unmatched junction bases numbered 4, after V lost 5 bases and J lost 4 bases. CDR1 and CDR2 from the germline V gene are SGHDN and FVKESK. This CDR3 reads CASSEGQGAYEQYF. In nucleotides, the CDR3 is TGTGCCAGCAGCGAAGGACAGGGGGCGTACGAGCAGTACTTC. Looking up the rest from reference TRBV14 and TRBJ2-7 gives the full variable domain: EAGVTQFPSHSVIEKGQTVTLRCDPISGHDNLYWYRRVMGKEIKFLLHFVKESKQDESGMPNNRFLAERTGGTYSTLKVQPAELEDSGVYFCASSEGQGAYEQYFGPGTRLTVT.

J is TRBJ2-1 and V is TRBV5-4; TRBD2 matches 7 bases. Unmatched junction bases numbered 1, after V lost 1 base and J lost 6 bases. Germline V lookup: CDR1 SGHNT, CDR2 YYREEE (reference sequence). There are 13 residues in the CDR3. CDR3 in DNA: TGTGCCAGCAGCTTGAGCGGGACCAATGAGCAGTTCTTC. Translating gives CASSLSGTNEQFF. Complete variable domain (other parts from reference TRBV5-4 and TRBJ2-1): ETGVTQSPTHLIKTRGQQVTLRCSSQSGHNTVSWYQQALGQGPQFIFQYYREEENGRGNFPPRFSGLQFPNYSSELNVNALELDDSALYLCASSLSGTNEQFFGPGTRLTVL.

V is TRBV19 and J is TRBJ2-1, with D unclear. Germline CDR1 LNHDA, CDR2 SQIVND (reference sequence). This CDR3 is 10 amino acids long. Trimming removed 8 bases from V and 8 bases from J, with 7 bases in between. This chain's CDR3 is CASGSYEQFF. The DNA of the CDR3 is TGTGCCAGTGGGTCTTATGAGCAGTTCTTC.

The CDR3: CASGFVGVNEQYF. The DNA for the CDR3 is TGTGCCAGCGGGTTTGTCGGGGTCAACGAGCAGTACTTC. This chain uses TRBV28 with TRBJ2-7; D is possibly TRBD2 (5 bases). V lost 8 bases to trimming and J lost 5 bases, with 16 bases between them. The CDR3 contains 13 residues. The germline gives CDR1 MDHEN, CDR2 SYDVKM.

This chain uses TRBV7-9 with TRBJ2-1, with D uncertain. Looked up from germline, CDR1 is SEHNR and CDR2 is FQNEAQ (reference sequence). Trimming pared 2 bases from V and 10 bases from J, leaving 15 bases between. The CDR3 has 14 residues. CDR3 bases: TGTGCCAGCAGCTTAAGTCCTTATGTCGGGGAGCAGTTCTTC. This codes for CASSLSPYVGEQFF.

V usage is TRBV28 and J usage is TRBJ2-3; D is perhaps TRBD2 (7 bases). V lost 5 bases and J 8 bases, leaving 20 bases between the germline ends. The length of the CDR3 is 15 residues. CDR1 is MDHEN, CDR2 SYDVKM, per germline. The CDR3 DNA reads TGTGCCAGCAGTCCTACTGTGGCGGGGGCGGGTACGCAGTATTTT. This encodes CASSPTVAGAGTQYF.

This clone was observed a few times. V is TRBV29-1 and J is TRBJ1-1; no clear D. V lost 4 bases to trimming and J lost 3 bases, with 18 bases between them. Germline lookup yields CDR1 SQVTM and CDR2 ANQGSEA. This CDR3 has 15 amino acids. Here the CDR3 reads CSVVGTHKRDTEAFF. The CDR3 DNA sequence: TGCAGCGTTGTAGGAACCCACAAAAGGGACACTGAAGCTTTCTTT.

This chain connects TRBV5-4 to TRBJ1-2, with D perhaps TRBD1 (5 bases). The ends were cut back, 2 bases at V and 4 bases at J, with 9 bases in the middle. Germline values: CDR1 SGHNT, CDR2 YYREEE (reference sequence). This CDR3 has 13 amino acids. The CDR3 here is CASSFYRFYGYTF. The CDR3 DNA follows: TGTGCCAGCAGCTTCTACAGGTTCTATGGCTACACCTTC.